The 27 T cell receptor beta chains presented below share a single source sample, sequenced in a study of blood T cells in healthy people across ages. The use of a sample-barcoded 5' primer and a J-beta primer mix characterized a second PCR of about 6 to 11 cycles. TCRdb itself ran the 5' RACE reads through MiXCR, one entry per CDR3 protein. The sample includes about 400,000 distinct CDR3 sequences, more than 45% of them seen just once. Sequencing was carried out using blood. Receptor source: a man in his sixties in good health.

The chain uses TRBV7-6 and TRBJ2-1; TRBD1 might be the D (6 bases). CDR1 and CDR2 (germline): SGHVS, FNYEAQ. The CDR3 has 14 amino acids. Trimming took 4 bases from V and 3 from J, leaving 10 bases between them. CDR3 protein: CASSSGTLYNEQFF. In DNA, the CDR3 is TGTGCCAGCAGCTCCGGGACACTCTACAATGAGCAGTTCTTC. Using reference TRBV7-6 and TRBJ2-1 for the parts outside the CDR3, the full variable domain is GAGVSQSPRYKVTKRGQDVALRCDPISGHVSLYWYRQALGQGPEFLTYFNYEAQQDKSGLPNDRFSAERPEGSISTLTIQRTEQRDSAMYRCASSSGTLYNEQFFGPGTRLTVL.

V usage is TRBV7-2 and J usage is TRBJ2-2; possibly TRBD2 for D (5 bases). The germline V gene encodes CDR1 SGHTA and CDR2 FQGNSA. V lost 8 bases to trimming and J lost 4 bases, with 17 bases between them. The CDR3 covers 15 residues. CDR3 bases: TGTGCCAGCCGCCCCGGTGGCGAGGGCACCGGGGAGCTGTTTTTT. This translates into CASRPGGEGTGELFF.

This clonotype occurred a few times. Here the CDR3 reads CASSSVSTDTQYF. The DNA for the CDR3 is TGTGCCAGCAGCTCGGTCTCAACAGATACGCAGTATTTT. The chain uses TRBV7-8 and TRBJ2-3; D ambiguous. The germline V and J ends were trimmed by 4 bases and 3 bases, with 8 bases remaining between them. CDR3 length: 13 residues. Germline V lookup: CDR1 SGHVS, CDR2 FQNEAQ. Drawing the rest from reference TRBV7-8 and TRBJ2-3, the complete variable domain is GAGVSQSPRYKVAKRGQDVALRCDPISGHVSLFWYQQALGQGPEFLTYFQNEAQLDKSGLPSDRFFAERPEGSVSTLKIQRTQQEDSAVYLCASSSVSTDTQYFGPGTRLTVL.

The rearrangement links TRBV7-2 to TRBJ1-1, with D possibly being TRBD1 (6 bases). V lost 4 bases to trimming and J lost 3 bases, with 15 bases between them. The CDR3 totals 15 residues. Germline lookup yields CDR1 SGHTA and CDR2 FQGNSA. Here the CDR3 DNA reads TGTGCCAGCAGCTCCCGTGGGGGGGCCGACACTGAAGCTTTCTTT. It encodes CASSSRGGADTEAFF.

This clonotype has a handful of counts. The chain joins TRBV29-1 to TRBJ2-5; D unclear. V was trimmed by 2 bases and J by 1 base, leaving 8 bases between them. The germline V gene encodes CDR1 SQVTM and CDR2 ANQGSEA. The CDR3 covers 13 residues. CDR3 bases: TGCAGCGTTGAAAGGTCGGCCCAAGAGACCCAGTACTTC. This gives the protein CSVERSAQETQYF.

This clonotype was picked up many times. The CDR3 DNA reads TGTGCCACCTCGAAAGGGACGGATACCTATGGCTACACCTTC. It codes for CATSKGTDTYGYTF. This chain links TRBV6-1 with TRBJ1-2; D possibly corresponds to TRBD1 (5 bases). The CDR3 loop spans 14 amino acids. Per germline, CDR1 MNHNS and CDR2 SASEGT. The ends were cut back, 10 bases at V and 4 bases at J, with 19 bases in the middle.

This clonotype occurred many times. The chain combines TRBV4-3 with TRBJ2-3, with 7 bases aligning to TRBD2. The CDR3 has 19 amino acids. Germline V gene data show CDR1 as LGHNA and CDR2 as YSLEER. The ends lost 1 base at V and 2 bases at J; junction bases unmatched: 15. This chain's CDR3 is CASSQAGLAGGSLTDTQYF. The DNA for the CDR3 is TGCGCCAGCAGCCAAGCTGGGTTGGCGGGCGGGAGTCTCACAGATACGCAGTATTTT.

The rearrangement links TRBV20-1 to TRBJ2-5; TRBD2 matches at 15 bases. The DNA end favors TRBJ2-7, so the J call may be wrong. There are 18 residues in the CDR3. The germline V gene encodes CDR1 DFQATT and CDR2 SNEGSKA (reference sequence). CDR3 nucleotides: TGCAGTGCTAGCCCTCAGGGACTAGCGGGAGGCCAAGACTACGAGCAGTACTTC. The encoded protein is CSASPQGLAGGQDYEQYF.

V usage is TRBV7-2 and J usage is TRBJ1-6; TRBD1 agrees at 7 bases. The CDR3 consists of 14 residues. Looked up from germline, CDR1 is SGHTA and CDR2 is FQGNSA. V shed 4 bases, J shed 8 bases, and the junction held 5 bases outside the gene matches. CDR3 nucleotide sequence: TGTGCCAGCAGCTCGCAGGGGGGGGATTCACCCCTCCACTTT. Amino acid sequence: CASSSQGGDSPLHF.

Turning to this clonotype: Possible read error: a much larger clone is one base away. The V gene is TRBV11-2, the J gene TRBJ2-5; 9 bases match TRBD2. V dropped 4 bases and J dropped 11; count of bases not matched to a gene: 20. The CDR3 is 17 amino acids. Per the germline V gene, CDR1 is SGHAT and CDR2 is FQNNGV. CDR3 sequence: CASSSVGGGGAYNEQYF. The CDR3, as DNA: TGTGCCAGCAGCTCCGTGGGAGGCGGGGGGGCATACAATGAGCAGTACTTC.

V and J are TRBV28 and TRBJ2-1, with 13 bases fitting TRBD2. The junction had 8 bases not matched to a gene; V was cut back by 6 bases and J by 9 bases. The CDR3 length is 15 residues. The germline CDR1 and CDR2 sequences are MDHEN and SYDVKM. The CDR3 sequence: CASSRRTSGSFEQFF. CDR3 sequence (DNA): TGTGCCAGCAGCCGTAGGACTAGCGGGAGTTTTGAGCAGTTCTTC. The full variable domain, with the rest looked up from reference TRBV28 and TRBJ2-1, is DVKVTQSSRYLVKRTGEKVFLECVQDMDHENMFWYRQDPGLGLRLIYFSYDVKMKEKGDIPEGYSVSREKKERFSLILESASTNQTSMYLCASSRRTSGSFEQFFGPGTRLTVL.

The chain has TRBV3-1 and TRBJ2-7, with D unclear. The CDR3 is 11 residues long. V was cut by 4 bases and J by 6 bases, with 7 bases left in between. The V gene's germline CDR1 is LGHDT and CDR2 YNNKEL (reference sequence). CDR3 amino acids: CASSRVAEQYF. The DNA of the CDR3 is TGTGCCAGCAGCCGCGTGGCCGAGCAGTACTTC.

The chain links TRBV7-2 to TRBJ1-2, with no clear D. CDR3 length: 14 residues. Germline lookup yields CDR1 SGHTA and CDR2 FQGNSA. Trimming took 4 bases from V and 6 from J, leaving 15 bases between them. The CDR3 loop is CASSSRAALDGYTF. The CDR3 DNA reads as TGTGCCAGCAGCTCAAGGGCCGCGTTGGATGGCTACACCTTC.

This sequence joins TRBV20-1 and TRBJ1-6; D gene ambiguous. V was shortened by 6 bases and J by 4 bases, with 16 bases between the two germline ends. CDR1 and CDR2 (germline): DFQATT, SNEGSKA (reference sequence). There are 15 residues in the CDR3. CDR3 sequence (DNA): TGCAGTGCGGTCGACGTAATTACGTATAATTCACCCCTCCACTTT. It encodes CSAVDVITYNSPLHF.

The rearrangement uses TRBV18 and TRBJ2-7, with D uncertain. The V gene's germline CDR1 is KGHSH and CDR2 LQKENI. This CDR3 is built from 13 residues. The V end lost 0 bases, the J end lost 6 bases, and 9 bases lay between the germline ends. The CDR3 loop is CASSPPPGSEQYF. CDR3 nucleotide sequence: TGTGCCAGCTCACCACCTCCAGGTAGCGAGCAGTACTTC.

The chain recombines TRBV20-1 with TRBJ2-7, with unresolved D. The CDR3 has 13 residues. CDR1 and CDR2 (germline): DFQATT, SNEGSKA (reference sequence). V dropped 1 base and J dropped 0 bases, with 7 bases sitting between them. CDR3 in amino acids: CSARVSSSYEQYF. CDR3 nucleotide sequence: TGCAGTGCTAGAGTGTCGAGCTCCTACGAGCAGTACTTC.

The chain has TRBV20-1 and TRBJ2-3; 10 bases are shared with TRBD2. There are 14 residues in the CDR3. V lost 4 bases and J lost 2; bases outside the gene matches: 3. Germline lookup yields CDR1 DFQATT and CDR2 SNEGSKA (reference sequence). The CDR3 DNA is TGCAGTGCTAAGACTAGCGGGTACACAGATACGCAGTATTTT. Its translation: CSAKTSGYTDTQYF.

The V call is TRBV7-2, the J call TRBJ2-7, with 7 bases that match TRBD2. Trimming cost V 5 bases and J 1 base; bases outside gene matches: 5. This CDR3 is built from 14 residues. CDR1 SGHTA and CDR2 FQGNSA come from the germline V gene. DNA of the CDR3: TGTGCCAGCAGCCAACAAGCGGGGTCCTACGAGCAGTACTTC. It encodes CASSQQAGSYEQYF.

This clonotype was counted between two and nine times. This chain links TRBV6-5 with TRBJ2-1; D ambiguous. Germline assignment: CDR1 MNHEY and CDR2 SVGAGI. The CDR3 totals 14 residues. Trimming shortened V by 2 bases and J by 6 bases, and 11 bases separated the two germline ends. The CDR3 loop is CASSYRALANEQFF. The CDR3 DNA follows: TGTGCCAGCAGTTACCGGGCCCTCGCCAATGAGCAGTTCTTC.

This rearrangement joins TRBV12-3 or TRBV12-4 to TRBJ1-5; D is perhaps TRBD1 (5 bases). The CDR3 contains 14 residues. V lost 6 bases and J 5 bases, leaving 14 bases between the germline ends. The CDR3 DNA is TGTGCCAGCAGACTTACAGGAACCCATCAGCCCCAGCATTTT. Translation: CASRLTGTHQPQHF.

J is TRBJ1-2 and V is TRBV28, with D possibly being TRBD1 (6 bases). Germline V gene lookup returns CDR1 MDHEN and CDR2 SYDVKM. The CDR3 covers 14 residues. Trimming stripped 6 bases from V and 4 bases from J, with 15 bases between. As DNA, the CDR3 is TGTGCCAGCAGCCTCGGACAGCTTGGCTATGGCTACACCTTC. Encoded protein: CASSLGQLGYGYTF.

This clonotype was seen a handful of times. The V gene is TRBV11-1, the J gene TRBJ2-1, with D possibly TRBD2 on 6 matching bases. Germline V gene sequence: CDR1 SGHAT, CDR2 FQDESV (reference sequence). The V end was cut by 7 bases, the J end by 10 bases, with 20 bases between. There are 14 residues in the CDR3. CDR3 in amino acids: CASTSLRGNSEQFF. CDR3 bases: TGTGCCAGCACCTCCCTTCGCGGGAACAGCGAGCAGTTCTTC. Full variable domain (missing parts from reference TRBV11-1 and TRBJ2-1): EAEVAQSPRYKITEKSQAVAFWCDPISGHATLYWYRQILGQGPELLVQFQDESVVDDSQLPKDRFSAERLKGVDSTLKIQPAELGDSAMYLCASTSLRGNSEQFFGPGTRLTVL.

This rearrangement joins TRBV12-3 or TRBV12-4 to TRBJ1-5; D unclear. V lost 3 bases to trimming and J lost 0 bases, with 12 bases between them. The CDR3 loop spans 16 amino acids. CDR3 amino acids: CASSFAGSNSNQPQHF. In DNA, the CDR3 is TGTGCCAGCAGTTTCGCCGGGTCGAATAGCAATCAGCCCCAGCATTTT.

This clonotype occurred a few times. The genes are TRBV15 and TRBJ2-7; TRBD1 agrees at 10 bases. The CDR3 spans 15 residues. CDR1 and CDR2 (germline): LNHNV, YYDKDF (reference sequence). After removal of 2 bases from V and 3 bases from J, the junction contained 4 bases not matched to a gene. CDR3 amino acids: CATSRQDRGGYEQYF. The CDR3 DNA reads TGTGCCACCAGCAGACAGGACAGGGGGGGCTACGAGCAGTACTTC.

This clonotype came up a few times. The chain is built from TRBV2 and TRBJ1-2; D not certain. Germline CDR1 is SNHLY and CDR2 is FYNNEI. The CDR3 is 14 amino acids. The V end lost 6 bases, the J end lost 8 bases, and 19 bases lay between the germline ends. CDR3 nucleotides: TGTGCCAGCAGCCCCGAGCCCCAGGTTGGAGGCTACACCTTC. It encodes CASSPEPQVGGYTF. Combining the CDR3 with reference TRBV2 and TRBJ1-2 gives the whole variable domain EPEVTQTPSHQVTQMGQEVILRCVPISNHLYFYWYRQILGQKVEFLVSFYNNEISEKSEIFDDQFSVERPDGSNFTLKIRSTKLEDSAMYFCASSPEPQVGGYTFGSGTRLTVV.

The chain is built from TRBV14 and TRBJ2-3; D is unresolved. This CDR3 comprises 13 residues. Per the germline V gene, CDR1 is SGHDN and CDR2 is FVKESK. Trimming took off 3 bases at V and 4 bases at J, with 8 bases between the two ends. The CDR3 here is CASSQNGPDTQYF. DNA of the CDR3: TGTGCCAGCAGCCAGAATGGGCCAGATACGCAGTATTTT.

The genes are TRBV11-2 and TRBJ2-3; TRBD1 or TRBD2 may be the D gene (5 bases each). The CDR3 covers 15 residues. Trimming stripped 0 bases from V and 4 bases from J, with 11 bases between. Germline V lookup: CDR1 SGHAT, CDR2 FQNNGV. In DNA, the CDR3 is TGTGCCAGCAGCTTAGAGGGGGTAGGGGCAGATACGCAGTATTTT. As protein: CASSLEGVGADTQYF.